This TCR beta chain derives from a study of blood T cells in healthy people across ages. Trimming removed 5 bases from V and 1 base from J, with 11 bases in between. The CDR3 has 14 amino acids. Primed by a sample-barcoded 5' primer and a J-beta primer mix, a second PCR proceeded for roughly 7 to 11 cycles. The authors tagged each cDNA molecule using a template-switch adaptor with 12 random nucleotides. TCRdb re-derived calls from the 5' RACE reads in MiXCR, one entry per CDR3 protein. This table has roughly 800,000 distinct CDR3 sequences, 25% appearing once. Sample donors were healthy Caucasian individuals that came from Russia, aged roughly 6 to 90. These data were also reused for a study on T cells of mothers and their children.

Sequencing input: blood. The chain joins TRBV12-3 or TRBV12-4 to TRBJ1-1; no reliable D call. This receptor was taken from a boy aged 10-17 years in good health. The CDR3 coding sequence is TGTGCCAGCAGTCCAGAAGGACCGAACACTGAAGCTTTCTTT. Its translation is CASSPEGPNTEAFF.